The 29 T cell receptor beta chains in this list originate from one sample, sequenced in a study of T cell repertoires in cytomegalovirus infection. TCRdb re-analysed the reads in MiXCR, keeping a single row per CDR3 protein. Of approximately 750,000 distinct CDR3 sequences in the sample, 35% were seen once. The sequencing input was PBMCs. The source of these receptors is a human donor in good health (CMV status not recorded). Some clones in this sample may be carry-over from other donors' samples.

This sequence joins TRBV7-2 and TRBJ2-7; no reliable D call. Trimming removed 5 bases at V and 5 bases at J, with 16 bases between. CDR1 is SGHTA and CDR2 is FQGNSA in the germline V gene. The CDR3 totals 14 residues. The CDR3 DNA sequence: TGTGCCAGCAGCCCCCGTCATTGGTGGGACGAGCAGTACTTC. Amino acids: CASSPRHWWDEQYF. The entire variable domain, with the rest obtained from reference TRBV7-2 and TRBJ2-7, is as follows: GAGVSQSPSNKVTEKGKDVELRCDPISGHTALYWYRQSLGQGLEFLIYFQGNSAPDKSGLPSDRFSAERTGGSVSTLTIQRTQQEDSAVYLCASSPRHWWDEQYFGPGTRLTVT.

V is TRBV6-1 and J is TRBJ1-1; D uncertain. This CDR3 is built from 13 residues. V lost 2 bases and J 1 base, leaving 5 bases between the germline ends. Germline V gene lookup returns CDR1 MNHNS and CDR2 SASEGT. Written as DNA, the CDR3 is TGTGCCAGCAGTGAAAAATGGAACACTGAAGCTTTCTTT. This sequence encodes CASSEKWNTEAFF.

The V gene is TRBV2, the J gene TRBJ2-7; weak D call: TRBD1 (6 bases). The CDR3 has 14 residues. From germline, CDR1 is SNHLY and CDR2 FYNNEI. The ends were cut back, 3 bases at V and 3 bases at J, with 12 bases in the middle. CDR3 coding DNA: TGTGCCAGCAGTGATCGGCAGGGGAACTACGAGCAGTACTTC. It encodes CASSDRQGNYEQYF.

The chain has TRBV2 and TRBJ2-5; 16 positions agree with TRBD2. V trimming: 9 bases; J trimming: 2 bases; junction bases outside the gene matches: 6. Germline CDR1 is SNHLY and CDR2 is FYNNEI. The CDR3 length is 16 residues. CDR3 protein: CARGTSGRAWQETQYF. In DNA, the CDR3 is TGTGCCAGAGGGACTAGCGGGAGGGCCTGGCAAGAGACCCAGTACTTC.

The V gene is TRBV12-3 or TRBV12-4, the J gene TRBJ2-4; D is possibly TRBD1 (6 bases). The CDR3 is made up of 16 amino acids. The V end lost 4 bases, the J end lost 0 bases, and 13 bases lay between the germline ends. The CDR3, as DNA: TGTGCCAGCAGTTCTCGACAGGTCCAAGCCAAAAACATTCAGTACTTC. Translating it yields CASSSRQVQAKNIQYF.

This clonotype is a singleton in its sample. This chain joins TRBV6-5 and TRBJ1-1; D perhaps matches TRBD1 (6 bases). The V end was cut by 5 bases, the J end by 1 base, with 14 bases between. Per germline, CDR1 MNHEY and CDR2 SVGAGI. The CDR3 sequence is 15 residues long. For the CDR3, the DNA is TGTGCCAGCAGTCCCAGGGGACGACAGAACACTGAAGCTTTCTTT. Residues: CASSPRGRQNTEAFF.

This clonotype was observed at least ten times. The chain employs TRBV12-3 or TRBV12-4 and TRBJ2-5; TRBD1 aligns across 8 bases. CDR3 size: 14 residues. Trimming at V came to 5 bases and at J to 1 base, leaving 3 bases not matched to a gene. In DNA form, the CDR3 reads TGTGCCAGCAGTGACAGGGGACCCCAAGAGACCCAGTACTTC. This sequence encodes CASSDRGPQETQYF.

CDR3 bases: TGCGCCAGCAGGGTTGAAAGGGGGCGGGAGACCCAGTACTTC. It specifies CASRVERGRETQYF. The chain is built from TRBV5-1 and TRBJ2-5, with TRBD1 identical over 7 bases. From germline, CDR1 is SGHRS and CDR2 YFSETQ. V lost 5 bases to trimming and J lost 5 bases; unmatched junction nucleotides: 9. CDR3 size: 14 residues.

The V gene is TRBV25-1, the J gene TRBJ1-2, with 7 bases matching TRBD1. Per the germline V gene, CDR1 is MGHDK and CDR2 is SYGVNS. V dropped 3 bases and J dropped 4; count of bases not matched to a gene: 5. There are 14 residues in the CDR3. The CDR3 bases are TGTGCCAGCAGTGAGCCAGGGGGGGGCTATGGCTACACCTTC. It translates to CASSEPGGGYGYTF.

V usage is TRBV25-1 and J usage is TRBJ1-4; D not resolved. This CDR3 comprises 14 residues. Germline CDR1 and CDR2: MGHDK and SYGVNS. V was shortened by 3 bases and J by 2 bases, with 7 bases between the two germline ends. The CDR3 sequence is CASSDPGTNEKLFF. The CDR3 DNA is TGTGCCAGCAGTGACCCCGGTACTAATGAAAAACTGTTTTTT.

J is TRBJ2-7 and V is TRBV6-8; TRBD1 matches at 11 bases. The ends lost 3 bases at V and 6 bases at J; junction bases unmatched: 1. Per the germline V gene, CDR1 is MNHGY and CDR2 is SAAAGT. This CDR3 spans 13 amino acids. CDR3 sequence: CASSYGTGGEQYF. The CDR3 DNA is TGTGCCAGCAGTTATGGGACAGGGGGCGAGCAGTACTTC.

The chain couples TRBV4-1 to TRBJ1-4, with D maybe TRBD1 (6 bases). This CDR3 spans 16 amino acids. V was clipped by 0 bases and J by 6 bases, with 14 bases between them. Germline V lookup: CDR1 MGHRA, CDR2 YSYEKL. The chain's CDR3 is CASSQDTGAWDEKLFF. CDR3 nucleotide sequence: TGCGCCAGCAGCCAAGATACGGGGGCTTGGGATGAAAAACTGTTTTTT.

The rearrangement links TRBV11-2 to TRBJ2-7, with D hard to call. V gave up 5 bases and J gave up 4 bases, with 12 bases separating them. There are 13 residues in the CDR3. CDR1 is SGHAT, CDR2 FQNNGV, per germline. CDR3: CASSLAVKYEQYF. The CDR3, as DNA: TGTGCCAGCAGCCTGGCCGTAAAGTACGAGCAGTACTTC.

V and J are TRBV19 and TRBJ1-4, with TRBD1 as a possible D gene (5 bases). Deletions cut 5 bases from V and 13 bases from J, with 17 bases between. Germline V gene data show CDR1 as LNHDA and CDR2 as SQIVND (reference sequence). CDR3 length: 13 residues. The CDR3 nucleotides are TGTGCCAGTAGTCTTGAGCAGGGAGGAACACTGTTTTTT. Translating gives CASSLEQGGTLFF. The full variable domain, its missing parts supplied by reference TRBV19 and TRBJ1-4, is DGGITQSPKYLFRKEGQNVTLSCEQNLNHDAMYWYRQDPGQGLRLIYYSQIVNDFQKGDIAEGYSVSREKKESFPLTVTSAQKNPTAFYLCASSLEQGGTLFFGSGTQLSVL.

This clonotype was recorded a few times. The V and J genes are TRBV28 and TRBJ1-6; 7 positions agree with TRBD1. V dropped 6 bases and J dropped 8; count of bases not matched to a gene: 10. The CDR3 loop spans 15 amino acids. The germline CDR1 and CDR2 sequences are MDHEN and SYDVKM. This CDR3 is CASRPSEGAHSPLHF. CDR3 in DNA: TGTGCCAGCAGACCTTCGGAGGGGGCGCATTCACCCCTCCACTTT.

V gene TRBV6-6 combines with J gene TRBJ1-2; D not resolved. V dropped 0 bases and J dropped 7 bases, with 9 bases sitting between them. There are 13 residues in the CDR3. The germline V gene encodes CDR1 MNHNY and CDR2 SVGAGI (reference sequence). CDR3 coding DNA: TGTGCCAGCAGTTACTCGAATCCTCGTGGCTACACCTTC. This sequence encodes CASSYSNPRGYTF.

A word on this clonotype: Mismatch with germline at one junction end may stem from a read error. The chain combines TRBV3-1 with TRBJ1-5; D is undetermined. This CDR3 is 12 amino acids long. Germline-derived CDR1 and CDR2 are LGHDT and YNNKEL (reference sequence). DNA for the CDR3: TGTGCCAGCAGCGAAGAGGGACAGCCCCAGCATTTT. This translates into CASSEEGQPQHF.

This clonotype came up many times. The chain links TRBV7-2 to TRBJ1-3; 8 bases fit TRBD1. The V gene's germline CDR1 is SGHTA and CDR2 FQGNSA. The length of the CDR3 is 15 residues. The V and J ends lost 4 bases and 4 bases, in that order; junction bases with no gene match: 6. In DNA form, the CDR3 reads TGTGCCAGCAGCTCTCCCCAGGGGGCCGGAAACACCATATATTTT. Its protein is CASSSPQGAGNTIYF.

The rearrangement joins TRBV13 to TRBJ2-1; 8 nucleotides align to TRBD1. CDR3 length equals 14 residues. V shed 6 bases and J 5 bases; nucleotides not matched to a gene: 6. Germline values: CDR1 PRHDT, CDR2 FYEKMQ (reference sequence). The CDR3 reads CASRDGQGNNEQFF. The CDR3 coding sequence is TGTGCCAGCAGGGATGGACAGGGCAACAATGAGCAGTTCTTC.

This chain uses TRBV6-6 with TRBJ1-2; TRBD1 might be the D (5 bases). V was pared by 10 bases and J by 2 bases, with 11 bases between. Per germline, CDR1 MNHNY and CDR2 SVGAGI (reference sequence). The CDR3 sequence is 12 residues long. The CDR3 region is CATSTENYGYTF. The CDR3, as DNA: TGTGCCACCTCGACAGAAAACTATGGCTACACCTTC.

The V call is TRBV15, the J call TRBJ1-5; 10 bases agree with TRBD1. The CDR3 is 16 residues long. The ends lost 3 bases at V and 5 bases at J; junction bases unmatched: 7. In germline, CDR1 is LNHNV, CDR2 YYDKDF (reference sequence). The CDR3, as DNA: TGTGCCACCAGCAGGGTGGGACAGGGGCGGTATCAGCCCCAGCATTTT. Translating gives CATSRVGQGRYQPQHF.

The chain carries TRBV2 and TRBJ2-1; D possibly corresponds to TRBD2 (5 bases). The CDR3 has 12 residues. The V gene lost 6 bases and the J gene lost 10 bases, with 13 bases spanning the gap. Germline V gives CDR1 SNHLY, CDR2 FYNNEI. The CDR3 sequence is CASSELVREQFF. Written as DNA, the CDR3 is TGTGCCAGCAGCGAACTAGTAAGAGAGCAGTTCTTC.

V usage is TRBV5-4 and J usage is TRBJ2-3; possible D gene TRBD2, 6 bases. The CDR3 is 18 amino acids. Germline loops: CDR1 SGHNT, CDR2 YYREEE (reference sequence). V dropped 0 bases and J dropped 4 bases, with 21 bases sitting between them. The CDR3 spells CASSLAPVGGGGADTQYF. In nucleotides, the CDR3 is TGTGCCAGCAGCTTGGCCCCTGTGGGAGGAGGCGGCGCAGATACGCAGTATTTT. Complete variable domain (other parts from reference TRBV5-4 and TRBJ2-3): ETGVTQSPTHLIKTRGQQVTLRCSSQSGHNTVSWYQQALGQGPQFIFQYYREEENGRGNFPPRFSGLQFPNYSSELNVNALELDDSALYLCASSLAPVGGGGADTQYFGPGTRLTVL.

The chain uses TRBV6-1 and TRBJ2-1, with 7 bases identical to TRBD1. Germline CDR1 and CDR2: MNHNS and SASEGT. The V and J ends lost 6 bases and 3 bases, in that order; junction bases with no gene match: 5. The CDR3 length is 14 residues. The CDR3 DNA follows: TGTGCCAGCAGGGAAAGACAGGGCTACAATGAGCAGTTCTTC. Encoded protein: CASRERQGYNEQFF.

In this sample, this clonotype turned up once. CDR3 sequence reads: CSVRDRLTTEAFF. CDR3 DNA sequence: TGCAGCGTGAGGGACAGGTTAACCACTGAAGCTTTCTTT. The gene calls are TRBV29-1 and TRBJ1-1, with 8 bases lining up with TRBD1. Germline CDR1 reads SQVTM; CDR2 reads ANQGSEA. The CDR3 spans 13 residues. V lost 6 bases and J lost 4; bases outside the gene matches: 7.

This chain joins TRBV28 and TRBJ2-3, with TRBD2 identical over 15 bases. CDR1 MDHEN and CDR2 SYDVKM come from the germline V gene. The junction had 12 bases not matched to a gene; V was cut back by 1 base and J by 1 base. The CDR3 has 21 residues. In DNA, the CDR3 is TGTGCCAGCAGTTTATCCCCCCCCGGACTAGCGGGGGGGCGAGGCACAGATACGCAGTATTTT. Translated, it gives CASSLSPPGLAGGRGTDTQYF.

The rearrangement uses TRBV28 and TRBJ2-1; D remains ambiguous. V was clipped by 11 bases and J by 0 bases, with 8 bases between them. This CDR3 region has 12 residues. CDR1 is MDHEN, CDR2 SYDVKM, per germline. The CDR3 is CALQSSYNEQFF. CDR3 nucleotide sequence: TGTGCCTTGCAGAGCTCCTACAATGAGCAGTTCTTC.

About this clonotype itself: Its ends do not fully match the called genes, so a read error is possible. The chain couples TRBV7-6 to TRBJ1-2; D gene unclear. This CDR3 is built from 14 residues. CDR1 is SGHVS, CDR2 FNYEAQ, per germline. The CDR3 DNA reads as TGTGCCAGCAGCCCGGACTTGGGTGGCTATGGCTCCACCTTC. Its protein is CASSPDLGGYGSTF.

Only a few counts were recorded for this clonotype. The chain uses TRBV5-4 and TRBJ2-7; 10 nucleotides agree with TRBD2. The CDR3 totals 16 residues. Germline V gene lookup returns CDR1 SGHNT and CDR2 YYREEE (reference sequence). V lost 1 base, J lost 0 bases, and 4 bases stayed unmatched. The CDR3 nucleotides are TGTGCCAGCAGCTTGCCGGCTAGCGGGGGCTCCTACGAGCAGTACTTC. Translating it yields CASSLPASGGSYEQYF. Based on the CDR3 plus reference TRBV5-4 and TRBJ2-7, the full variable domain is ETGVTQSPTHLIKTRGQQVTLRCSSQSGHNTVSWYQQALGQGPQFIFQYYREEENGRGNFPPRFSGLQFPNYSSELNVNALELDDSALYLCASSLPASGGSYEQYFGPGTRLTVT.